The 6 T cell receptor beta chains below were found in one sample sequenced in a study of CXCR3-negative and CXCR3-positive naive CD8 T cells. 5' RACE with UMI labels generated the TRB cDNA libraries. TCRdb re-called the 5' RACE reads and gives one entry per CDR3 protein, without DNA. The ten most abundant clones cover about 0.4% of a sample with 45,000 to 75,000 distinct CDR3 sequences. Source material: naive CXCR3- CD8+ T cells from blood. Subset defined: CD45RO-CCR7+CD27+CD95- naive CD8+ T cells lacking CXCR3 (TNR3-). All receptors derive from a human donor in good health. Some clones in this sample may be carry-over from other donors' samples.

The gene calls are TRBV29-1 and TRBJ2-7; TCRdb selects TRBD1, and the lack of DNA leaves this call unchecked. The CDR3 contains 14 residues. Germline values: CDR1 SQVTM, CDR2 ANQGSEA. The CDR3 sequence is CSVAHRAVSNEQYF.

The rearrangement uses TRBV5-1 and TRBJ2-1; TCRdb reports TRBD2, a call that lacks DNA to check it against. CDR3 size: 17 residues. The V gene's germline CDR1 is SGHRS and CDR2 YFSETQ. CDR3 sequence reads: CASSTGLAGGSYNEQFF. The full variable domain, with the rest looked up from reference TRBV5-1 and TRBJ2-1, is KAGVTQTPRYLIKTRGQQVTLSCSPISGHRSVSWYQQTPGQGLQFLFEYFSETQRNKGNFPGRFSGRQFSNSRSEMNVSTLELGDSALYLCASSTGLAGGSYNEQFFGPGTRLTVL.

The chain couples TRBV7-2 to TRBJ2-7; the D gene TCRdb calls, TRBD2, cannot be checked with no DNA. Germline loops: CDR1 SGHTA, CDR2 FQGNSA. CDR3 size: 18 residues. CDR3 protein: CASSSAPYGGGAAYEQYF.

The V gene is TRBV4-1, the J gene TRBJ1-4; no DNA is available, so the TRBD1 call from TCRdb remains unchecked. The CDR3 totals 15 residues. Germline V lookup: CDR1 MGHRA, CDR2 YSYEKL. The CDR3 spells CASSQLSGTNEKLFF.

The CDR3 loop is CASSHGGSPYEQYF. This chain links TRBV14 with TRBJ2-7; TCRdb picks TRBD1, but there is no DNA to check that call. The CDR3 loop spans 14 amino acids. CDR1 is SGHDN, CDR2 FVKESK, per germline.

The V gene is TRBV4-3, the J gene TRBJ2-2; TCRdb outputs TRBD2, but without DNA this stays unchecked. The CDR3 runs 17 residues. Germline loops: CDR1 LGHNA, CDR2 YSLEER. This CDR3 reads CASSQDWNSGYTGELFF.